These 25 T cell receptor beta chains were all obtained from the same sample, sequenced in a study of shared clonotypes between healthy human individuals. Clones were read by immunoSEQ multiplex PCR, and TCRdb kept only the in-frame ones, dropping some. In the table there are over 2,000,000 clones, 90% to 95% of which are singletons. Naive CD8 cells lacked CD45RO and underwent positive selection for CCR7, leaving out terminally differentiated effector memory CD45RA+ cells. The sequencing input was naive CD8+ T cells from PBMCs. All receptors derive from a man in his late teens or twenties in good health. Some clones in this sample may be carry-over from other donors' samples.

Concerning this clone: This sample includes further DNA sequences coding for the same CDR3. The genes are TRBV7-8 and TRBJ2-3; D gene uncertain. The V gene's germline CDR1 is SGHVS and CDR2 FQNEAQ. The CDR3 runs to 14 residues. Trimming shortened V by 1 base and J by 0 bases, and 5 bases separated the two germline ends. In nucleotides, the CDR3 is TGTGCCAGCAGCTTAGTGGGTAGCACAGATACGCAGTATTTT. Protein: CASSLVGSTDTQYF.

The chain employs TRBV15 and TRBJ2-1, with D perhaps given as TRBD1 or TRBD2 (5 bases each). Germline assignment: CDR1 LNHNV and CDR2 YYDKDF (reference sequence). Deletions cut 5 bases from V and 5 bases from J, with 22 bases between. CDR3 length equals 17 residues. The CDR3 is CATSASFLGETHNEQFF. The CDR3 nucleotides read TGTGCCACCAGCGCCTCCTTTTTGGGGGAGACACACAATGAGCAGTTCTTC.

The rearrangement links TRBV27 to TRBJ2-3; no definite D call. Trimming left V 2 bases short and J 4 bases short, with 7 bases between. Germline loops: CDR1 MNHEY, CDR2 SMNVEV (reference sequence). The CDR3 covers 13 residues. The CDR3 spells CASSLNDADTQYF. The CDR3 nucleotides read TGTGCCAGCAGTTTAAACGACGCAGATACGCAGTATTTT.

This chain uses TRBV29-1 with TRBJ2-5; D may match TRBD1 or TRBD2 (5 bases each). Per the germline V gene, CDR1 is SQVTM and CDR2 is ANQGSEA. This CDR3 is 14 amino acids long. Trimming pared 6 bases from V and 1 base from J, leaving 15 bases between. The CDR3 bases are TGCAGCGTGATCTGGGACGGAGTCCAAGAGACCCAGTACTTC. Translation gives CSVIWDGVQETQYF.

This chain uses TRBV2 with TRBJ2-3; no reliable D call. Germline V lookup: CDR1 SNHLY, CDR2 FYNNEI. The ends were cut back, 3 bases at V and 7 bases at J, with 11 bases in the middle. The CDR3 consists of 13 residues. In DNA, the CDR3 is TGTGCCAGCAGTGACGCGGAAAAGAATACGCAGTATTTT. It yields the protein CASSDAEKNTQYF.

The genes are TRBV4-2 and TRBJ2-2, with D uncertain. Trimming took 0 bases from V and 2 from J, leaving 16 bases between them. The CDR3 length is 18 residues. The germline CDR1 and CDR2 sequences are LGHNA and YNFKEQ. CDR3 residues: CASSQDIAVAFNTGELFF. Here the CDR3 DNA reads TGTGCCAGCAGCCAAGATATTGCGGTGGCTTTCAACACCGGGGAGCTGTTTTTT.

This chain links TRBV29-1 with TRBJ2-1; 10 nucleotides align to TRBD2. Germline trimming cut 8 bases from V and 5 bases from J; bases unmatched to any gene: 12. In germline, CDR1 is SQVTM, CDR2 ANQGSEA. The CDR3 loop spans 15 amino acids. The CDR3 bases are TGCAGCCACCTTGGTGGACTAGCGGATCACAATGAGCAGTTCTTC. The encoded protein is CSHLGGLADHNEQFF.

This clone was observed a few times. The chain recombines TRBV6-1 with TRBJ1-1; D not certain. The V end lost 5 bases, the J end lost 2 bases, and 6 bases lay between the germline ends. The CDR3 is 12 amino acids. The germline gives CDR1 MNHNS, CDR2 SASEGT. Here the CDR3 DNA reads TGTGCCAGCAGTACAAGAAACACTGAAGCTTTCTTT. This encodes CASSTRNTEAFF.

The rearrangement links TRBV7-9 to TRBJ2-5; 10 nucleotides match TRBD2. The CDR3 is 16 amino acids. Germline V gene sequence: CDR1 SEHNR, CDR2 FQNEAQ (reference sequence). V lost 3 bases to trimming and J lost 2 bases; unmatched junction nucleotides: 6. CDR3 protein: CASSLSGLAYQETQYF. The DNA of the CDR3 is TGTGCCAGCAGCTTGTCGGGACTAGCGTATCAAGAGACCCAGTACTTC.

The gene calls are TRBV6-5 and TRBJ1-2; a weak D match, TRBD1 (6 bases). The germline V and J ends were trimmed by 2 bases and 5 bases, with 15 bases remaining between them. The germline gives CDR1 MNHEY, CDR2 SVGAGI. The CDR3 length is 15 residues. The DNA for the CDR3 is TGTGCCAGCAGTTACGTTCCCAGGGGCACTTATGGCTACACCTTC. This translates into CASSYVPRGTYGYTF.

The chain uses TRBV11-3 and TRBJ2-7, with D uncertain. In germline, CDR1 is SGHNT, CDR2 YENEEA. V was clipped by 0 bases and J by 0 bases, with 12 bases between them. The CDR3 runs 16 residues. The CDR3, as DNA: TGTGCCAGCAGCTTAGACTCCGATTGGTTCTCCTACGAGCAGTACTTC. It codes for CASSLDSDWFSYEQYF.

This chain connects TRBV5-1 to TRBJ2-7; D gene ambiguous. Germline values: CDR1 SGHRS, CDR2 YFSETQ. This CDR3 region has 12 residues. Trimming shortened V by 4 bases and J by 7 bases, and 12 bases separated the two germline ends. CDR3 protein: CASSPHGVEQYF. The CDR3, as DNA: TGCGCCAGCAGCCCCCATGGGGTGGAGCAGTACTTC.

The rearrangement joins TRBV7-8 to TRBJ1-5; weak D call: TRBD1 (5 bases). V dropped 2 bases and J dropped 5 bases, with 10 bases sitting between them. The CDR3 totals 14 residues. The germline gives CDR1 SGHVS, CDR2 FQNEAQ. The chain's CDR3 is CASSLRGGDQPQHF. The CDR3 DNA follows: TGTGCCAGCAGCTTACGGGGGGGAGATCAGCCCCAGCATTTT.

The CDR3 coding sequence is TGTGCCTGGAGTGAAGGGACACGGACCTACGAGCAGTACTTC. It yields the protein CAWSEGTRTYEQYF. J is TRBJ2-5 and V is TRBV30; the D gene is possibly TRBD1 (6 bases). The J call may be mistaken, given a closer DNA end match to TRBJ2-7. Germline V gives CDR1 GTSNPN, CDR2 SVGIG (reference sequence). This CDR3 has 14 residues.

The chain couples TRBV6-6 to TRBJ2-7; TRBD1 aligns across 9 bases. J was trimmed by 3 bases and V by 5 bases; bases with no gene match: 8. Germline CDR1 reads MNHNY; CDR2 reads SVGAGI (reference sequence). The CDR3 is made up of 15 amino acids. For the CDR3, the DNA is TGTGCCAGCAGTCCACACACGGGACAGGGCTACGAGCAGTACTTC. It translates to CASSPHTGQGYEQYF.

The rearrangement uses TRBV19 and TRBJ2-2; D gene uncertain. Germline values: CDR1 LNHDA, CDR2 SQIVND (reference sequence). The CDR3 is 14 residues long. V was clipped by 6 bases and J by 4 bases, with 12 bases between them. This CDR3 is CASSRGAFTGELFF. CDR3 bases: TGTGCCAGTAGCCGAGGCGCTTTCACCGGGGAGCTGTTTTTT. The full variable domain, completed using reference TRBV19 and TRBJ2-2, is DGGITQSPKYLFRKEGQNVTLSCEQNLNHDAMYWYRQDPGQGLRLIYYSQIVNDFQKGDIAEGYSVSREKKESFPLTVTSAQKNPTAFYLCASSRGAFTGELFFGEGSRLTVL.

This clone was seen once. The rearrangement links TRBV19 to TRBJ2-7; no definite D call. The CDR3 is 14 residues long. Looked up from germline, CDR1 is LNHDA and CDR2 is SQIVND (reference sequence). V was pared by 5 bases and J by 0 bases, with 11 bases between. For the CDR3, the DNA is TGTGCCAGTAGTGTTCCACACAACTCCTACGAGCAGTACTTC. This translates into CASSVPHNSYEQYF.

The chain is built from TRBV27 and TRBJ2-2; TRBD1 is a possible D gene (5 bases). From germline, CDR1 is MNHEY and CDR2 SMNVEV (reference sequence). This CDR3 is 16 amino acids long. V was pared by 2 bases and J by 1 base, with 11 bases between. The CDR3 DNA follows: TGTGCCAGCAGTTTACTTAGGGGTTGGAACACCGGGGAGCTGTTTTTT. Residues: CASSLLRGWNTGELFF.

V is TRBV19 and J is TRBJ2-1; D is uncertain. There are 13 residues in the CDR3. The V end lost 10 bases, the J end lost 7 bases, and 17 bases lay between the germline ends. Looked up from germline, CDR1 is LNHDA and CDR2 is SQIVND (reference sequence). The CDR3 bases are TGTGCCACCCGAGTGCCCGGCAGTAATGAGCAGTTCTTC. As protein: CATRVPGSNEQFF.

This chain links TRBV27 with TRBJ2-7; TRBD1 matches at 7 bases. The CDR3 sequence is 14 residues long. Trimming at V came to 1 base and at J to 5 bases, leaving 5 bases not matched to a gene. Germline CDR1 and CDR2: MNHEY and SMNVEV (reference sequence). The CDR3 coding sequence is TGTGCCAGCAGTTTATGGGACAGCCGGCACGAGCAGTACTTC. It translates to CASSLWDSRHEQYF.

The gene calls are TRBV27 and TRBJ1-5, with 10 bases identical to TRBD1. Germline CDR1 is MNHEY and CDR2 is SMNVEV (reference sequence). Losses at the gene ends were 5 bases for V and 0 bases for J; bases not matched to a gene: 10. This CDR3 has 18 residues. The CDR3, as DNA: TGTGCCAGCAGTCCGGGGACAGGGGCTCTCTATAGCAATCAGCCCCAGCATTTT. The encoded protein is CASSPGTGALYSNQPQHF.

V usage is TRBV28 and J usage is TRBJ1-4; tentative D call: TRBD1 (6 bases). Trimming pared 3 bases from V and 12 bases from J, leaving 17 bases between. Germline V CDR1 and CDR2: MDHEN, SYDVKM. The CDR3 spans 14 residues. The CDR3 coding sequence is TGTGCCAGCAGTTTTGTTCGGGGGACAACGGAACTGTTTTTT. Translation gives CASSFVRGTTELFF.

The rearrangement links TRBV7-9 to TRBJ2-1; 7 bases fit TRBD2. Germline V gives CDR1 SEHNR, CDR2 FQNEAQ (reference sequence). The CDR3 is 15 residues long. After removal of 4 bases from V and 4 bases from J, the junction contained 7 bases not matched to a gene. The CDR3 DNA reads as TGTGCCAGCAGCTCGCAGCGGGATCTTTACAATGAGCAGTTCTTC. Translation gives CASSSQRDLYNEQFF.

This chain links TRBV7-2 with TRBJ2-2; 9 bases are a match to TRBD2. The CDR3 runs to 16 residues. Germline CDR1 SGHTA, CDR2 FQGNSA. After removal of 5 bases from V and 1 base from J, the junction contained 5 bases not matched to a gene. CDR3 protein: CASSQKTSGNTGELFF. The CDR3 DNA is TGTGCCAGCAGCCAGAAGACTAGCGGGAACACCGGGGAGCTGTTTTTT. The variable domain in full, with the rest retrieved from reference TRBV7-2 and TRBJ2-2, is GAGVSQSPSNKVTEKGKDVELRCDPISGHTALYWYRQSLGQGLEFLIYFQGNSAPDKSGLPSDRFSAERTGGSVSTLTIQRTQQEDSAVYLCASSQKTSGNTGELFFGEGSRLTVL.

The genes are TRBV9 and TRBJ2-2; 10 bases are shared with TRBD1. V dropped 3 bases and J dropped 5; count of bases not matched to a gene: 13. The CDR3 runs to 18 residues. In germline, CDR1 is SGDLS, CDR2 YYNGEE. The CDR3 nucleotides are TGTGCCAGCAGCGCTTACCGATCCGGGACAGGGGTAACCGGGGAGCTGTTTTTT. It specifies CASSAYRSGTGVTGELFF.